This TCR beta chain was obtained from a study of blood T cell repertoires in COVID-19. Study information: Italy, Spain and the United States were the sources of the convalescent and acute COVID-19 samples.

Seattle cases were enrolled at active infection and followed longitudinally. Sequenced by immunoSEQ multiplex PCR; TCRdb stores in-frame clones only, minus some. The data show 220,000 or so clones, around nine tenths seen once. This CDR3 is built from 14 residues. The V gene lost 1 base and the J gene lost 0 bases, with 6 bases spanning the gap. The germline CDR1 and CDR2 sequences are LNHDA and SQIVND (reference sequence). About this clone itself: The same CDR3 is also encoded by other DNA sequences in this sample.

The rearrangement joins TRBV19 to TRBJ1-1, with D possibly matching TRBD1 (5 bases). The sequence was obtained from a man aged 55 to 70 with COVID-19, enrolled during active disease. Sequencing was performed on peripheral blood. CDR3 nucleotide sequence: TGTGCCAGTAGTATAGGGGGCGTGAACACTGAAGCTTTCTTT. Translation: CASSIGGVNTEAFF.